A selection of T cell receptor beta chains follows, all from one sample in a study of OX40 agonist ivuxolimab in advanced cancers. Measured with immunoSEQ multiplex PCR; TCRdb has only the in-frame clones, and not every one. This sample has about 84,000 clones, with over 65% found just once. Sequencing was performed on CD4+ or CD8+ T cells sorted from blood, taken in a trial of the OX40 agonist ivuxolimab. The receptor source for this set is an adult with an advanced solid tumor such as melanoma, head and neck, liver or kidney cancer. The CDR3 runs from the conserved cysteine through the conserved F or W. Each record gives: D gene, J gene, V gene, clone size, CDR3 DNA, CDR3 protein. D genes are given only for firm matches. Clone size is shown for a subset of rows, as once, few, many or a class of expanded clone.

D: TRBD2; J: TRBJ2-1; V: TRBV5-5; size: once; DNA: TGTGCCAGCAGCTTGGGACTAGCGGGGGTCGATGAGCAGTTCTTC; CDR3: CASSLGLAGVDEQFF
D: TRBD1; J: TRBJ1-5; V: TRBV5-3; size: NA; DNA: TGTGCCAGAAGCTCAAGACAGGGTGACAATCAGCCCCAGCATTTT; CDR3: CARSSRQGDNQPQHF
D: NA; J: TRBJ1-2; V: TRBV12-5; size: NA; DNA: TGTGCTACGACCAAAGGGAGAGTGGCTAACTATGGCTACACCTTC; CDR3: CATTKGRVANYGYTF
D: TRBD1; J: TRBJ1-4; V: TRBV7-3; size: NA; DNA: TGTGCCAGCAGTCCGGGACAGTCAGAGGAAAAACTGTTTTTT; CDR3: CASSPGQSEEKLFF
D: NA; J: TRBJ2-2; V: TRBV19; size: NA; DNA: TGTGCCAGTAGTATATTCCGGGACATTATCCTCGCCCCCGGGGAGCTGTTTTTT; CDR3: CASSIFRDIILAPGELFF
D: NA; J: TRBJ1-4; V: TRBV6-1; size: once; DNA: TGTGCCAGCAGCGTTTCGGGAAACCTTCCTGAAAAACTGTTTTTT; CDR3: CASSVSGNLPEKLFF
D: NA; J: TRBJ2-2; V: TRBV28; size: NA; DNA: TGTGCCAGCAGTTTCCAGGCCCACACCGGGGAGCTGTTTTTT; CDR3: CASSFQAHTGELFF
D: NA; J: TRBJ1-5; V: TRBV6-1; size: few; DNA: TGTGCCAGCCTCTCGGGGGCTGGGGATCAGCCCCAGCATTTT; CDR3: CASLSGAGDQPQHF
D: TRBD1; J: TRBJ1-1; V: TRBV16; size: NA; DNA: TGTGCCAGCAGCCCCCGGGACAGTGGAATAGCTTTCTTT; CDR3: CASSPRDSGIAFF
D: NA; J: TRBJ1-2; V: TRBV6-6; size: NA; DNA: TGTGCCAGTTATTCACGGGGCAACTATGGCTACACCTTC; CDR3: CASYSRGNYGYTF
D: NA; J: TRBJ2-2; V: TRBV7-2; size: NA; DNA: TGTGCCAGCAGCTTAGAACTCCAGGGATCCGGGGAGCTGTTTTTT; CDR3: CASSLELQGSGELFF
D: NA; J: TRBJ2-5; V: TRBV7-7; size: NA; DNA: TGTGCCAGCAGCTTAGGGGGGGCCAGGGCGGAGACCCAGTACTTC; CDR3: CASSLGGARAETQYF
D: NA; J: TRBJ2-3; V: TRBV6-5; size: NA; DNA: TGTGCCAGCAGTTACGGTGGCAGGGGCACAGATACGCAGTATTTT; CDR3: CASSYGGRGTDTQYF
D: TRBD1; J: TRBJ2-7; V: TRBV12-5; size: NA; DNA: TGTGCTAGTGGTTTGGTCCAAGGGACAGGGATGGCCTACGAGCAGTACTTC; CDR3: CASGLVQGTGMAYEQYF
D: NA; J: TRBJ2-3; V: TRBV9; size: NA; DNA: TGTGCCAGCAGCTCTAAGGAGGGGGGCACAGATACGCAGTATTTT; CDR3: CASSSKEGGTDTQYF
D: TRBD1; J: TRBJ1-4; V: TRBV6-5; size: few; DNA: TGTGCCAGCAGCTCCGGGACAGGGAACGAAAAACTGTTTTTT; CDR3: CASSSGTGNEKLFF
D: NA; J: TRBJ1-2; V: TRBV6-5; size: NA; DNA: TGTGCCAGCAGTTACGCCGCGGCTGCTAACTATGGCTACACCTTC; CDR3: CASSYAAAANYGYTF
D: NA; J: TRBJ2-1; V: TRBV29-1; size: NA; DNA: TGCAGCGTTGCCGGGACCGCGGCCGGGGGTTTCTTCTTC; CDR3: CSVAGTAAGGFFF
D: NA; J: TRBJ1-2; V: TRBV7-9; size: NA; DNA: TGTGCCAGCAGTGAAGGGGCGGCTGGCTACACCTTC; CDR3: CASSEGAAGYTF
D: NA; J: TRBJ1-2; V: TRBV7-9; size: NA; DNA: TGTGCCAGCAGCTTAGATCCCGAAATCTATGGCTACACCTTC; CDR3: CASSLDPEIYGYTF
D: TRBD2; J: TRBJ2-1; V: TRBV11-3; size: NA; DNA: TGTGCCAGCAGCGTGCTGGCGGGGGGCTACAATGAGCAGTTCTTC; CDR3: CASSVLAGGYNEQFF
D: NA; J: TRBJ2-7; V: TRBV11-2; size: NA; DNA: TGTGCCAGCAGCGATAGGCAGACAGATCCCTACGAGCAGTACTTC; CDR3: CASSDRQTDPYEQYF
D: TRBD2; J: TRBJ2-7; V: TRBV18; size: NA; DNA: TGTGCCAGCTCACCGCCCGGGGCGGGGGACCCCTACGAGCAGTACTTC; CDR3: CASSPPGAGDPYEQYF
D: TRBD1; J: TRBJ1-5; V: TRBV19; size: NA; DNA: TGTGCCAGTAGTACCCCGGGACAGGGGTTGGGTCAGCCCCAGCATTTT; CDR3: CASSTPGQGLGQPQHF